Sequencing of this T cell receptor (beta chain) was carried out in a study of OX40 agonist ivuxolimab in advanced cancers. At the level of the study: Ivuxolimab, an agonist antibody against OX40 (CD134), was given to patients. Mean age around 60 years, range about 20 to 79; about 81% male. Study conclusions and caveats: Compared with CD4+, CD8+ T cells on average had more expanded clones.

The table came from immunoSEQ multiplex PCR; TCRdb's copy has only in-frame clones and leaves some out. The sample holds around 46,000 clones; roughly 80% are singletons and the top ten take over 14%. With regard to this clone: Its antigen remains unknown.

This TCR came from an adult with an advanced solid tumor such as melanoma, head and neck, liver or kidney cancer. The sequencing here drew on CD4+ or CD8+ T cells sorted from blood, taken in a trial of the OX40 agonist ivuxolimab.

The CDR3 coding sequence is TGCAGCGTTGAAGATCAGGGGCTACCTACCTACGAGCAGTACTTC. It specifies CSVEDQGLPTYEQYF. The chain links TRBV29-1 to TRBJ2-7, with a weak D call TRBD1 (6 bases). The CDR3 spans 15 residues. In germline, CDR1 is SQVTM, CDR2 ANQGSEA. V was trimmed by 0 bases and J by 2 bases, leaving 14 bases between them.